The 3 T cell receptor beta chains below come from one sample, sequenced in a study of breast tumors, draining lymph nodes, adjacent tissues. TCRdb redid the calling of the multiplex PCR reads with MiXCR, one entry per CDR3 protein. This sample has around 66,000 distinct CDR3 sequences, with 40% to 45% found just once. The sequencing sample was made of breast tumor tissue. These receptors were taken from a female donor with breast cancer. Some clones in this sample may be carry-over from other donors' samples.

In its sample, this clonotype was seen many times. V is TRBV14 and J is TRBJ2-1; 8 bases line up with TRBD2. CDR3 length: 16 residues. The V gene's germline CDR1 is SGHDN and CDR2 FVKESK. Losses at the gene ends were 0 bases for V and 5 bases for J; bases not matched to a gene: 6. The CDR3 sequence is CASSQELAARNNEQFF. CDR3 nucleotide sequence: TGTGCCAGCAGCCAAGAACTAGCGGCTAGGAACAATGAGCAGTTCTTC.

This clonotype appeared a few times. A much larger clone differs from this one at a single base, so this may be a read error. The V and J genes are TRBV4-1 and TRBJ2-2, with a tentative D call TRBD1 (5 bases). CDR3 length equals 17 residues. V was shortened by 3 bases and J by 2 bases, with 16 bases between the two germline ends. CDR1 MGHRA and CDR2 YSYEKL come from the germline V gene. The CDR3: CASSHPQQEINTGELFF. In DNA, the CDR3 is TGCGCCAGCAGCCATCCTCAACAGGAAATTAACACCGGGGAGCTGTTTTTT.

About this clonotype: An end of the junction differs from the germline gene, which may be a read error. The chain combines TRBV10-3 with TRBJ1-5; D gene ambiguous. The CDR3 length is 9 residues. Per germline, CDR1 ENHRY and CDR2 SYGVKD. The CDR3 loop is CAISDLRAF. CDR3 DNA: TGTGCCATCAGTGATCTCCGGGCGTTT.